These 20 T cell receptor beta chains share one sample of origin, sequenced in a study of T cells after yellow fever vaccination. MiXCR was run by TCRdb on the 5' RACE reads, yielding one entry per CDR3 protein. In the table there are hundreds of thousands of distinct CDR3 sequences, 8% to 10% of which are singletons. The sequencing used PBMCs, collected on the day of the first yellow fever vaccination. Receptors originate from a man younger than 35 who received the YFV17D yellow fever vaccine.

This clonotype was recorded at least ten times. This rearrangement joins TRBV12-3 or TRBV12-4 to TRBJ1-5, with D possibly being TRBD1 (5 bases). V lost 2 bases and J 2 bases, leaving 7 bases between the germline ends. The CDR3 runs to 14 residues. CDR3 amino acids: CASSLRGRNQPQHF. DNA for the CDR3: TGTGCCAGCAGTTTACGGGGCCGCAATCAGCCCCAGCATTTT.

This clonotype was observed many times. The J gene is TRBJ2-1, the V gene TRBV6-1; 10 bases line up with TRBD2. Germline V gives CDR1 MNHNS, CDR2 SASEGT. This CDR3 contains 14 residues. Trimming took 7 bases from V and 7 from J; bases not matched to a gene: 7. CDR3 bases: TGTGCCAGCAAAGCGGGGGGGCGACGGAATGAGCAGTTCTTC. Its translation is CASKAGGRRNEQFF.

The chain has TRBV7-6 and TRBJ1-3; no clear D gene. CDR1 and CDR2 from the germline V gene are SGHVS and FNYEAQ. There are 12 residues in the CDR3. V was shortened by 5 bases and J by 7 bases, with 9 bases between the two germline ends. CDR3 region: CASSPNGNTIYF. CDR3 nucleotides: TGTGCCAGCAGCCCTAACGGGAACACCATATATTTT.

This clonotype came up a few times. V gene TRBV25-1 combines with J gene TRBJ2-3; weak D call: TRBD2 (6 bases). Trimming cost V 3 bases and J 4 bases, with 11 bases left between them. This CDR3 has 14 residues. CDR1 MGHDK and CDR2 SYGVNS come from the germline V gene. The CDR3 DNA sequence: TGTGCCAGCAGTGACCGTGGAGGGGCAGATACGCAGTATTTT. Translation: CASSDRGGADTQYF.

This clonotype was observed a handful of times. The J gene is TRBJ2-7, the V gene TRBV29-1, with a tentative D call TRBD2 (5 bases). The germline V gene has CDR1 SQVTM and CDR2 ANQGSEA. The CDR3 extends over 16 amino acids. V lost 2 bases and J lost 3, with 20 bases in between. CDR3 residues: CSVEQMAGEPFYEQYV. CDR3 DNA sequence: TGCAGCGTTGAACAAATGGCCGGGGAACCCTTCTACGAGCAGTACGTC.

V and J are TRBV6-5 and TRBJ2-7, with D uncertain. The CDR3 has 12 amino acids. The germline V and J ends were trimmed by 2 bases and 5 bases, with 7 bases remaining between them. CDR1 and CDR2 from the germline V gene are MNHEY and SVGAGI. The CDR3 spells CASSYRADEQYV. The DNA of the CDR3 is TGTGCCAGCAGTTACCGGGCAGACGAGCAGTACGTC.

The sample holds many counts of this clonotype. V usage is TRBV11-1 and J usage is TRBJ2-5, with TRBD2 matching over 12 bases. V dropped 5 bases and J dropped 5; count of bases not matched to a gene: 15. CDR1 and CDR2 (germline): SGHAT, FQDESV (reference sequence). The CDR3 is 18 amino acids. CDR3 sequence (DNA): TGTGCCAGCAGCACCAGAGTCCCTAGCGGGGGGGCTCGGGAGACCCAGTACTTC. It codes for CASSTRVPSGGARETQYF.

This clonotype showed up just a few times. V and J are TRBV18 and TRBJ1-3; 11 bases fit TRBD1. This CDR3 region has 16 residues. The ends lost 0 bases at V and 2 bases at J; junction bases unmatched: 0. Per germline, CDR1 KGHSH and CDR2 LQKENI. The CDR3 DNA follows: TGTGCCAGCTCACCACCGGGACAGGGGGCTGGAAACACCATATATTTT. This codes for CASSPPGQGAGNTIYF. Full variable domain (outside the CDR3, taken from reference TRBV18 and TRBJ1-3): NAGVMQNPRHLVRRRGQEARLRCSPMKGHSHVYWYRQLPEEGLKFMVYLQKENIIDESGMPKERFSAEFPKEGPSILRIQQVVRGDSAAYFCASSPPGQGAGNTIYFGEGSWLTVV.

Only a few counts were recorded for this clonotype. The junction shows a germline mismatch at one end, possibly a read error. The chain is built from TRBV27 and TRBJ1-5; D gene uncertain. The CDR3 totals 14 residues. Looked up from germline, CDR1 is MNHEY and CDR2 is SMNVEV (reference sequence). CDR3: CGSSLFRGNQPQHF. The DNA for the CDR3 is TGTGGCAGCAGTTTATTTCGGGGCAATCAGCCCCAGCATTTT.

This clonotype was counted ten times or more. The chain recombines TRBV7-2 with TRBJ1-6; no firm D call. Deletions cut 5 bases from V and 10 bases from J, with 12 bases between. The CDR3 runs to 13 residues. CDR1 and CDR2 (germline): SGHTA, FQGNSA. The CDR3 coding sequence is TGTGCCAGCAGCCGAAGGACCCAATCACCCCTCCACTTT. As protein: CASSRRTQSPLHF.

The chain joins TRBV5-1 to TRBJ2-7, with TRBD1 matching over 9 bases. Germline V lookup: CDR1 SGHRS, CDR2 YFSETQ. J lost 3 bases, V lost 1 base, and 2 bases had no gene match. The CDR3 consists of 14 residues. CDR3 nucleotide sequence: TGCGCCAGCAGCTTGTACAGGGGGCTCTACGAGCAGTACTTC. Amino acids: CASSLYRGLYEQYF.

This chain joins TRBV18 and TRBJ2-1, with TRBD1 matching 8 bases. From germline, CDR1 is KGHSH and CDR2 LQKENI. CDR3 length: 15 residues. The V segment lost 2 bases and the J segment 5 bases; nucleotides outside the gene matches: 5. In DNA form, the CDR3 reads TGTGCCAGCTCACCATGGACAGGGAGTCACAATGAGCAGTTCTTC. This translates into CASSPWTGSHNEQFF.

The V gene is TRBV6-1, the J gene TRBJ1-4, with D maybe TRBD1 (5 bases). Germline CDR1 and CDR2: MNHNS and SASEGT. Trimming pared 7 bases from V and 0 bases from J, leaving 12 bases between. This CDR3 is built from 15 residues. This chain's CDR3 is CASIPGHTTNEKLFF. DNA for the CDR3: TGTGCCAGCATTCCGGGGCACACAACTAATGAAAAACTGTTTTTT.

This sequence joins TRBV6-2 or TRBV6-3 and TRBJ2-5; 12 bases align to TRBD2. CDR1 and CDR2 from the germline V gene are MNHEY and SVGEGT. After removal of 6 bases from V and 4 bases from J, the junction contained 3 bases not matched to a gene. The CDR3 has 14 residues. The CDR3 coding sequence is TGTGCCAGCAGACGACTAGCGGGGGCAGAGACCCAGTACTTC. Amino acid sequence: CASRRLAGAETQYF.

This clonotype was detected only a few times. The chain employs TRBV4-1 and TRBJ2-1; possibly TRBD1 for D (6 bases). V lost 3 bases to trimming and J lost 8 bases, with 14 bases between them. The CDR3 consists of 14 residues. The germline gives CDR1 MGHRA, CDR2 YSYEKL. The CDR3 loop is CASSHLGTPDEQFF. The DNA for the CDR3 is TGCGCCAGCAGCCACTTAGGGACACCCGATGAGCAGTTCTTC.

This clonotype was counted only a few times. The chain combines TRBV9 with TRBJ2-3; D unresolved. Trimming took off 1 base at V and 0 bases at J, with 12 bases between the two ends. Per the germline V gene, CDR1 is SGDLS and CDR2 is YYNGEE. The CDR3 has 16 residues. This chain's CDR3 is CASSVRLLGSTDTQYF. Here the CDR3 DNA reads TGTGCCAGCAGCGTAAGACTTTTGGGTAGCACAGATACGCAGTATTTT.

In this sample, this clonotype turned up a few times. The chain links TRBV13 to TRBJ2-5, with D uncertain. In germline, CDR1 is PRHDT, CDR2 FYEKMQ (reference sequence). This CDR3 has 14 amino acids. The ends were cut back, 6 bases at V and 4 bases at J, with 15 bases in the middle. The CDR3 coding sequence is TGTGCCAGCAGGATTCAAACAGTTCCAGAGACCCAGTACTTC. It specifies CASRIQTVPETQYF.

There are a few counts of this clonotype. The chain employs TRBV6-2 or TRBV6-3 and TRBJ1-5, with D hard to call. This CDR3 is 15 amino acids long. Germline lookup yields CDR1 MNHEY and CDR2 SVGEGT. V lost 7 bases and J 1 base, leaving 14 bases between the germline ends. The DNA for the CDR3 is TGTGCCAGCATCCCGTCCCTTTGGAGCAATCAGCCCCAGCATTTT. Protein sequence: CASIPSLWSNQPQHF.

The genes are TRBV6-1 and TRBJ1-2; D is perhaps TRBD1 (6 bases). Germline values: CDR1 MNHNS, CDR2 SASEGT. The CDR3 totals 13 residues. Trimming took off 6 bases at V and 4 bases at J, with 12 bases between the two ends. CDR3 bases: TGTGCCAGCAGGCAGGGGCCTCTCTATGGCTACACCTTC. The encoded protein is CASRQGPLYGYTF.

This clonotype has a handful of counts. The chain recombines TRBV12-3 or TRBV12-4 with TRBJ1-5; D not certain. The length of the CDR3 is 12 residues. V lost 4 bases to trimming and J lost 11 bases, with 12 bases between them. The CDR3 sequence is CASSSPSRAQHF. CDR3 coding DNA: TGTGCCAGCAGTTCCCCGAGTCGGGCCCAGCATTTT.